The 6 T cell receptor beta chains listed next were all sequenced from one sample in a study of PD-L1 blockade in urothelial cancer. Profiling relied on immunoSEQ multiplex PCR, and the TCRdb table lists in-frame clones only, not all of them. This table holds tens of thousands of clones, about 87% found once. Sample: PBMCs, taken around atezolizumab (anti-PD-L1) treatment. The source of these receptors is a man in his forties with urothelial cancer.

The chain uses TRBV9 and TRBJ2-1, with TRBD2 identical over 7 bases. The CDR3 extends over 15 amino acids. V was clipped by 5 bases and J by 0 bases; unmatched bases: 5. The germline CDR1 and CDR2 sequences are SGDLS and YYNGEE. CDR3 in amino acids: CASSASGYSYNEQFF. CDR3 bases: TGTGCCAGCAGTGCTAGCGGTTACTCCTACAATGAGCAGTTCTTC.

The chain has TRBV19 and TRBJ1-5, with D unclear. Germline CDR1 reads LNHDA; CDR2 reads SQIVND (reference sequence). The ends were cut back, 5 bases at V and 3 bases at J, with 17 bases in the middle. CDR3 length: 16 amino acids. The CDR3 coding sequence is TGTGCCAGTAGTCCGAGGACTGTCACTACCAATCAGCCCCAGCATTTT. This encodes CASSPRTVTTNQPQHF.

This sequence joins TRBV11-3 and TRBJ2-7, with a weak D call TRBD1 (5 bases). The CDR3 is made up of 15 amino acids. The V end lost 5 bases, the J end lost 0 bases, and 14 bases lay between the germline ends. In germline, CDR1 is SGHNT, CDR2 YENEEA. Written as DNA, the CDR3 is TGTGCCAGCAGCCCCCGAGGAGACAGCTCCTACGAGCAGTACTTC. Translating it yields CASSPRGDSSYEQYF.

The rearrangement links TRBV28 to TRBJ1-1; TRBD1 matches at 9 bases. Germline V gives CDR1 MDHEN, CDR2 SYDVKM. The V segment lost 6 bases and the J segment 3 bases; nucleotides outside the gene matches: 8. There are 15 residues in the CDR3. CDR3 sequence: CASSAARTGDTEAFF. CDR3 coding DNA: TGTGCCAGCAGCGCAGCCCGGACAGGGGACACTGAAGCTTTCTTT.

Note on this clone: A junction boundary mismatches the germline segment, possibly from a read error. This chain links TRBV20-1 with TRBJ2-7; 9 bases are shared with TRBD1. The CDR3 spans 9 residues. The germline gives CDR1 DFQATT, CDR2 SNEGSKA (reference sequence). CDR3 DNA: TGCAGTGCTGGGGACAGGGCTAACTTC. Translated, it gives CSAGDRANF.

J is TRBJ1-3 and V is TRBV5-1; the D gene is possibly TRBD1 (6 bases). The CDR3 is 17 residues long. CDR1 is SGHRS, CDR2 YFSETQ, per germline. V was clipped by 4 bases and J by 1 base, with 18 bases between them. CDR3 DNA: TGCGCCAGCAGCATGGGGGGCGCCCTCGGGTCTGGAAACACCATATATTTT. The encoded protein is CASSMGGALGSGNTIYF.